The entry that follows covers one TCR beta chain sequence. The sample belongs to a study of T cells of healthy individuals. This CDR3 contains 18 residues. Germline CDR1 SGHRS, CDR2 YFSETQ. The V and J ends lost 1 base and 2 bases respectively, with 19 bases between them. From the 5' RACE reads, TCRdb called clonotypes with MiXCR, one entry per CDR3 protein. The profile shows 95,000 to 100,000 distinct CDR3 sequences, approximately 16% of them singletons. The chain combines TRBV5-1 with TRBJ1-3, with D maybe TRBD1 (5 bases). The receptor was isolated from a human donor in good health. The CDR3 reads CASSLSVAGRLAGNTIYF. Written as DNA, the CDR3 is TGCGCCAGCAGCTTGAGTGTGGCAGGGAGGTTAGCTGGAAACACCATATATTTT.